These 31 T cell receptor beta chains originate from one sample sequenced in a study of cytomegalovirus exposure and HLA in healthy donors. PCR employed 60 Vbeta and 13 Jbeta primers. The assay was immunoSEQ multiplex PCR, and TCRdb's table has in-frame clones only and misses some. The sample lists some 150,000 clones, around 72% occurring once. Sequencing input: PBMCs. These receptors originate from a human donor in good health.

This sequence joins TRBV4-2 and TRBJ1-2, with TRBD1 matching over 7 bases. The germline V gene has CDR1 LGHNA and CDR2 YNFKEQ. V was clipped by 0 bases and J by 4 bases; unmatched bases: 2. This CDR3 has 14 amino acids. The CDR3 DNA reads TGTGCCAGCAGCCAAGATGGACAGGTCTATGGCTACACCTTC. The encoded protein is CASSQDGQVYGYTF.

CDR3 in DNA: TGTGCCAGCAGTCGGCGACAGGGGGCTCGAGAGACCCAGTACTTC. Encoded protein: CASSRRQGARETQYF. V gene TRBV6-5 combines with J gene TRBJ2-5; 10 bases align to TRBD1. CDR1 is MNHEY and CDR2 is SVGAGI in the germline V gene. CDR3 size: 15 residues. J was trimmed by 4 bases and V by 5 bases; bases with no gene match: 7.

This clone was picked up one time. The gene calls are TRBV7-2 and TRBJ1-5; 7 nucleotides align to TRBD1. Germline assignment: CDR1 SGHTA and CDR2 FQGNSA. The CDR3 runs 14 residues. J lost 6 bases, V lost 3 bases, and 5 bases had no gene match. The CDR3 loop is CASSFGQGVQPQHF. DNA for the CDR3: TGTGCCAGCAGCTTTGGGCAGGGGGTTCAGCCCCAGCATTTT.

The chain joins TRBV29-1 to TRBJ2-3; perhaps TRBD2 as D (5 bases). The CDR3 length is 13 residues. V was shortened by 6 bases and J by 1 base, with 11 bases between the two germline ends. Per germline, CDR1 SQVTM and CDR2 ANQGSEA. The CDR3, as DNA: TGCAGCGTGATACTTAGCGGCACAGATACGCAGTATTTT. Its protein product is CSVILSGTDTQYF.

CDR3 in DNA: TGTGCCAGCAGATCTGGAGATCAGCCCCAGCATTTT. Amino acid sequence: CASRSGDQPQHF. The chain is built from TRBV28 and TRBJ1-5; no reliable D call. The germline V and J ends were trimmed by 6 bases and 5 bases, with 8 bases remaining between them. The germline gives CDR1 MDHEN, CDR2 SYDVKM. The CDR3 has 12 residues.

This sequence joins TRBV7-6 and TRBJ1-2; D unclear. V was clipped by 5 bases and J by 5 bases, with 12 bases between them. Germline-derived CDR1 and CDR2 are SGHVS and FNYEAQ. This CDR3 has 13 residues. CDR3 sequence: CASSPGSGYGYTF. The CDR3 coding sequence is TGTGCCAGCAGCCCAGGTTCGGGGTATGGCTACACCTTC.

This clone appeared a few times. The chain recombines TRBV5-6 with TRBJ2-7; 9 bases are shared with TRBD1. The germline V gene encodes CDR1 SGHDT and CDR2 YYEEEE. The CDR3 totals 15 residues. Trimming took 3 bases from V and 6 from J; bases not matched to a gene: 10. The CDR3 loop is CASSSAHRGQSEQYF. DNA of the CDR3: TGTGCCAGCAGCTCCGCACACAGGGGGCAGAGCGAGCAGTACTTC.

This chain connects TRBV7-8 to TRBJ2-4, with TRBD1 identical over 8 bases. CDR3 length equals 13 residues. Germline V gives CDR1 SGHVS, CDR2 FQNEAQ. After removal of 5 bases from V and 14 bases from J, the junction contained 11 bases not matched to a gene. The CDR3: CASSTRTGPPEYF. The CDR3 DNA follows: TGTGCCAGCAGCACCAGGACAGGGCCTCCTGAGTACTTC.

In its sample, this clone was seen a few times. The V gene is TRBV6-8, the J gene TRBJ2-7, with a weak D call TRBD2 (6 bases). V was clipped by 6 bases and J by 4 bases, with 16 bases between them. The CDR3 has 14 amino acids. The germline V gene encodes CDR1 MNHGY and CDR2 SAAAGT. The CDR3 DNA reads TGTGCCAGCAGCGAGCCGGGACTGGGATACGAGCAGTACTTC. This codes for CASSEPGLGYEQYF.

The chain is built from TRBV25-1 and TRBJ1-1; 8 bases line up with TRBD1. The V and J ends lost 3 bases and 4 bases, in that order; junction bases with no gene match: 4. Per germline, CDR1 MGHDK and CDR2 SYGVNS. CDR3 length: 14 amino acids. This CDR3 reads CASSDYRGITEAFF. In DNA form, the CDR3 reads TGTGCCAGCAGTGATTACAGGGGGATCACTGAAGCTTTCTTT.

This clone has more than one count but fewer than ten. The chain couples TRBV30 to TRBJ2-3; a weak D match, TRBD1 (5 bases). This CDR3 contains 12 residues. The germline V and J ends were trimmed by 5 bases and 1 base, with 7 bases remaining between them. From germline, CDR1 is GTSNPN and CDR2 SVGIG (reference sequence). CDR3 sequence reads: CAWDRGTDTQYF. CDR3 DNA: TGTGCCTGGGACAGAGGCACAGATACGCAGTATTTT.

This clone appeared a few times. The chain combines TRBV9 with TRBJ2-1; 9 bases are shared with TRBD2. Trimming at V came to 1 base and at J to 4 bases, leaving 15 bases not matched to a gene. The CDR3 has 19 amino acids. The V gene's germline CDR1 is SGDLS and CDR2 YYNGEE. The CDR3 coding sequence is TGTGCCAGCAGCGTACGGGAGGGGGCTGGGACTAGCCAATACAATGAGCAGTTCTTC. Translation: CASSVREGAGTSQYNEQFF. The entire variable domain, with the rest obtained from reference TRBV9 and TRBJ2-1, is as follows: DSGVTQTPKHLITATGQRVTLRCSPRSGDLSVYWYQQSLDQGLQFLIQYYNGEERAKGNILERFSAQQFPDLHSELNLSSLELGDSALYFCASSVREGAGTSQYNEQFFGPGTRLTVL.

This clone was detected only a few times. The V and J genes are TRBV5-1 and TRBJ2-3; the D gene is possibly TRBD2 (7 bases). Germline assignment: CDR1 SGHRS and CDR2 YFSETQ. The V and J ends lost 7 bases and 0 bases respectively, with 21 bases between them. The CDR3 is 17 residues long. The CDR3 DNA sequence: TGCGCCAGCTCTCCGGGCGGGGGCCAATACAGCACAGATACGCAGTATTTT. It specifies CASSPGGGQYSTDTQYF.

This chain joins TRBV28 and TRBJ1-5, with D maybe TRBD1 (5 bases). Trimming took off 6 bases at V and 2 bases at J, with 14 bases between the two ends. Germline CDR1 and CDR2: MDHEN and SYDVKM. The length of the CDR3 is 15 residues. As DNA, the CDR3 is TGTGCCAGCAGACCCACGGGGGTGGGCAATCAGCCCCAGCATTTT. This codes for CASRPTGVGNQPQHF.

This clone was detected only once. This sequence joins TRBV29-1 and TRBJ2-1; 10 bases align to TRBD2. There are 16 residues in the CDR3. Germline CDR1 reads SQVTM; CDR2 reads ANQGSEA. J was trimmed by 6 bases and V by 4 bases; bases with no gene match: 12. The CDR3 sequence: CSVGPSPSGSGNEQFF. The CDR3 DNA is TGCAGCGTTGGTCCCTCCCCTAGCGGGAGTGGCAATGAGCAGTTCTTC.

The CDR3 spells CASSPQATQSYEQYF. CDR3 sequence (DNA): TGTGCCAGCAGCCCCCAGGCTACACAATCCTACGAGCAGTACTTC. This chain uses TRBV7-6 with TRBJ2-7; D unresolved. This CDR3 has 15 residues. The V end lost 5 bases, the J end lost 1 base, and 15 bases lay between the germline ends. The V gene's germline CDR1 is SGHVS and CDR2 FNYEAQ.

CDR3 residues: CASRGTGRGTDTQYF. The CDR3 nucleotides are TGTGCCAGTAGGGGGACAGGGCGTGGGACAGATACGCAGTATTTT. J is TRBJ2-3 and V is TRBV19, with 9 bases matching TRBD1. The V gene end was trimmed by 6 bases and the J gene end by 3 bases; junction bases not matched to a gene: 7. CDR3 length equals 15 residues. Germline CDR1 LNHDA, CDR2 SQIVND (reference sequence).

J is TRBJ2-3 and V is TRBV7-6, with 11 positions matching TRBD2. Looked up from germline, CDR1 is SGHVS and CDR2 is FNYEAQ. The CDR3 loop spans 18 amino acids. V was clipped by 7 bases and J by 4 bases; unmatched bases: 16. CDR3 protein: CASTRLAGKGDRPDTQYF. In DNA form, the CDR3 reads TGTGCCAGCACAAGACTAGCGGGGAAGGGGGACAGGCCAGATACGCAGTATTTT.

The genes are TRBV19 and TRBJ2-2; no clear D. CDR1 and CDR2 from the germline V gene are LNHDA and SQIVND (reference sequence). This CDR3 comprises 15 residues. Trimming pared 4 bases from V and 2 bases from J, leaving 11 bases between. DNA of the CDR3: TGTGCCAGTAGTAAGTACGCAGGAAACACCGGGGAGCTGTTTTTT. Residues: CASSKYAGNTGELFF.

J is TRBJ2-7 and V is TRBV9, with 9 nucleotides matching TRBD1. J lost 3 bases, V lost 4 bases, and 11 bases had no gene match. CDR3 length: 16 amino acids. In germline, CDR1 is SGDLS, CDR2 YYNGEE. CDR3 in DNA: TGTGCCAGCAGCCCCTCTGACAGGGGGTATGACTACGAGCAGTACTTC. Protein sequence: CASSPSDRGYDYEQYF.

In nucleotides, the CDR3 is TGTGCCAGCAGACCTCCGGGAGGGGAGCTGTTTTTT. This sequence encodes CASRPPGGELFF. The V and J genes are TRBV6-5 and TRBJ2-2, with a tentative D call TRBD2 (5 bases). CDR3 length: 12 amino acids. Germline CDR1 MNHEY, CDR2 SVGAGI. Trimming shortened V by 6 bases and J by 8 bases, and 10 bases separated the two germline ends.

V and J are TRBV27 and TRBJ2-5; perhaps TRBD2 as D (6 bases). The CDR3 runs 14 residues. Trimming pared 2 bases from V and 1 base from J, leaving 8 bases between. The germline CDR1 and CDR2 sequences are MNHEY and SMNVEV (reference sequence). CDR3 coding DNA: TGTGCCAGCAGTTTAGTCGGGGGCCAAGAGACCCAGTACTTC. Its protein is CASSLVGGQETQYF.

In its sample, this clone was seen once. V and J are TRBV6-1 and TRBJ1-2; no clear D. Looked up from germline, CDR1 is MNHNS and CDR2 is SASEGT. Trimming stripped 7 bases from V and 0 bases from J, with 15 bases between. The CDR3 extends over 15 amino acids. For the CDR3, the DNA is TGTGCCAGCACAAAATTGTACGGAGCTAACTATGGCTACACCTTC. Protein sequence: CASTKLYGANYGYTF.

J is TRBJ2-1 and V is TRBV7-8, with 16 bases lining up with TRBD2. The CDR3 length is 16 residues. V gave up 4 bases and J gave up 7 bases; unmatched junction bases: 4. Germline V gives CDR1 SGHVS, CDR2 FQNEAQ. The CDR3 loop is CASSYGTSGRVNEQFF. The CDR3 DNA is TGTGCCAGCAGCTATGGGACTAGCGGGAGGGTGAATGAGCAGTTCTTC.

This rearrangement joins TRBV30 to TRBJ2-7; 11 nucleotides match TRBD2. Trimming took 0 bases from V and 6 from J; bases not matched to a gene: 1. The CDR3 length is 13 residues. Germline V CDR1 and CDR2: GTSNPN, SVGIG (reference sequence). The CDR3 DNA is TGTGCCTGGAGTGTGGGACTAGCGGTCGAGCAGTACTTC. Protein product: CAWSVGLAVEQYF.

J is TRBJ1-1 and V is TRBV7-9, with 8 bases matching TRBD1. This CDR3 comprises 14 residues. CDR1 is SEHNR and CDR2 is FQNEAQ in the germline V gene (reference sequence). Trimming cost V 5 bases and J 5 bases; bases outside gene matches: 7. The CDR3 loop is CASSRQGSGTEAFF. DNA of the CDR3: TGTGCCAGCAGCCGACAGGGGTCGGGGACTGAAGCTTTCTTT.

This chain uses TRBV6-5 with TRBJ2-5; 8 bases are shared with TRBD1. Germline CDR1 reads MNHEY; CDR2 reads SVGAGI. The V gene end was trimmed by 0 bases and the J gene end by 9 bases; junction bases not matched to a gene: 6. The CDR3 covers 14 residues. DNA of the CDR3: TGTGCCAGCAGTTACTCGGTACTACAGGGGGCCCAGTACTTC. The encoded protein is CASSYSVLQGAQYF.

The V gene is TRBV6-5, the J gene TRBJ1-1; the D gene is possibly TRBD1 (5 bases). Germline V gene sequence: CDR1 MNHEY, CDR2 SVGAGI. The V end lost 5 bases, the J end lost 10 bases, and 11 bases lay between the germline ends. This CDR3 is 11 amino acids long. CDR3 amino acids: CASSLADRAFF. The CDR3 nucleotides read TGTGCCAGCAGTCTGGCCGACAGAGCTTTCTTT.

The DNA for the CDR3 is TGTGCCTGGTCCCAGACTGAAGCTTTCTTT. Its protein is CAWSQTEAFF. The rearrangement joins TRBV30 to TRBJ1-1; D gene uncertain. V lost 5 bases to trimming and J lost 5 bases, with 6 bases between them. Germline V gene lookup returns CDR1 GTSNPN and CDR2 SVGIG (reference sequence). The CDR3 extends over 10 amino acids.

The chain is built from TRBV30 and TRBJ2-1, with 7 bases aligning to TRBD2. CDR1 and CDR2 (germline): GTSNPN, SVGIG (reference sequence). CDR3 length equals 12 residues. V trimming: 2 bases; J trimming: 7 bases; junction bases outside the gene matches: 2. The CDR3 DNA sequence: TGTGCCTGGAGTCGGCGGGGGAATGAGCAGTTCTTC. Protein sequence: CAWSRRGNEQFF.

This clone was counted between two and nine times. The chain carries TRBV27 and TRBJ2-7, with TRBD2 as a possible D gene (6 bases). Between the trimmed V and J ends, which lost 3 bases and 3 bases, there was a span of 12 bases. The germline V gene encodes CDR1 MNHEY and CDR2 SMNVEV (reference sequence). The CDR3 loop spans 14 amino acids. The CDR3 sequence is CASSLGSGIYEQYF. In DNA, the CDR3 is TGTGCCAGCAGTTTGGGTAGCGGAATCTACGAGCAGTACTTC.